The clone carrying this T cell receptor beta chain was observed at least ten times. Individual cDNA molecules received unique molecular identifiers. MiXCR was run by TCRdb on the 5' RACE reads, yielding one entry per CDR3 protein. In the table there are some 40,000 distinct CDR3 sequences, 3.9% of which are singletons. The data belong to a study of early T cells in non-severe SARS-CoV-2 infection. This clonotype originated in an adult who was a healthcare worker with PCR-confirmed SARS-CoV-2 infection or an uninfected control (not recorded which). The sequencing input was whole blood.

This CDR3 reads CASSQPSGTGGLQFF. The CDR3 DNA is TGTGCCAGCAGTCAGCCCTCCGGGACAGGGGGTTTGCAGTTCTTC. V usage is TRBV6-2 or TRBV6-3 and J usage is TRBJ2-1; 11 positions agree with TRBD1. This CDR3 is built from 15 residues. V was pared by 5 bases and J by 12 bases, with 12 bases of the junction left unmatched. Germline V gives CDR1 MNHEY, CDR2 SVGEGT.